This entry lists 10 T cell receptor beta chains sequenced from one sample in a study of blood T cell repertoires in COVID-19. Sequenced by immunoSEQ multiplex PCR; TCRdb stores in-frame clones only, minus some. The sample holds roughly 200,000 clones, approximately 87% seen once. Sequencing input: peripheral blood. Receptor source: a man in his fifties or sixties who had recovered from COVID-19.

The chain recombines TRBV27 with TRBJ1-1; a possible D gene is TRBD1 (5 bases). Per germline, CDR1 MNHEY and CDR2 SMNVEV (reference sequence). The V end was cut by 3 bases, the J end by 5 bases, with 10 bases between. CDR3 length: 13 residues. CDR3 loop: CASSFGGVTEAFF. In nucleotides, the CDR3 is TGTGCCAGCAGTTTTGGGGGGGTTACTGAAGCTTTCTTT.

The chain carries TRBV7-2 and TRBJ2-2; a possible D gene is TRBD1 (6 bases). Germline CDR1 and CDR2: SGHTA and FQGNSA. The germline V and J ends were trimmed by 3 bases and 5 bases, with 10 bases remaining between them. The CDR3 is 14 residues long. For the CDR3, the DNA is TGTGCCAGCAGCTTTCTGGGGGCAACCGGGGAGCTGTTTTTT. It translates to CASSFLGATGELFF.

The chain uses TRBV9 and TRBJ1-3; D is ambiguous. The CDR3 runs to 16 residues. V was pared by 0 bases and J by 8 bases, with 18 bases between. From germline, CDR1 is SGDLS and CDR2 YYNGEE. The CDR3 DNA reads TGTGCCAGCAGCGTAGACGGTCGGGCGGGCCCTGACACCATATATTTT. It is translated as CASSVDGRAGPDTIYF.

The chain has TRBV12-3 or TRBV12-4 and TRBJ1-2, with a possible D match to TRBD1 (5 bases). V shed 7 bases and J shed 7 bases, with 16 bases lying between them. The length of the CDR3 is 13 residues. CDR3 DNA: TGTGCCAGCAACCTGGGGATGGGGCTTGGCTACACCTTC. Translated, it gives CASNLGMGLGYTF.

This sequence joins TRBV20-1 and TRBJ1-2; D is ambiguous. CDR3 length: 14 amino acids. Germline assignment: CDR1 DFQATT and CDR2 SNEGSKA (reference sequence). V was trimmed by 3 bases and J by 2 bases, leaving 13 bases between them. DNA of the CDR3: TGCAGTGCTAGTAGTGAGGGTCGGAACTATGGCTACACCTTC. It is translated as CSASSEGRNYGYTF.

This chain uses TRBV27 with TRBJ2-1; no clear D. This CDR3 is built from 12 residues. Germline lookup yields CDR1 MNHEY and CDR2 SMNVEV (reference sequence). V dropped 8 bases and J dropped 4 bases, with 9 bases sitting between them. CDR3 DNA: TGTGCCAGCCGCCGACTTTACAATGAGCAGTTCTTC. Its translation: CASRRLYNEQFF.

This sequence joins TRBV19 and TRBJ1-4; D is uncertain. Trimming took 4 bases from V and 7 from J, leaving 13 bases between them. The CDR3 is made up of 14 amino acids. The germline V gene encodes CDR1 LNHDA and CDR2 SQIVND (reference sequence). CDR3 nucleotides: TGTGCCAGTAGTAGGTGGGCTGCGGGTGAAAAACTGTTTTTT. Amino acid sequence: CASSRWAAGEKLFF. Full variable domain (outside the CDR3, taken from reference TRBV19 and TRBJ1-4): DGGITQSPKYLFRKEGQNVTLSCEQNLNHDAMYWYRQDPGQGLRLIYYSQIVNDFQKGDIAEGYSVSREKKESFPLTVTSAQKNPTAFYLCASSRWAAGEKLFFGSGTQLSVL.

This clone has only one observation. The chain carries TRBV6-5 and TRBJ1-2; TRBD1 matches at 10 bases. V shed 4 bases and J 6 bases; nucleotides not matched to a gene: 5. From germline, CDR1 is MNHEY and CDR2 SVGAGI. The CDR3 is 14 residues long. The CDR3 DNA sequence: TGTGCCAGCAGTTGGGACAGGGGATACGATGGCTACACCTTC. Its translation: CASSWDRGYDGYTF.

The V and J genes are TRBV9 and TRBJ2-1; 10 nucleotides line up with TRBD2. This CDR3 has 17 residues. V lost 3 bases to trimming and J lost 5 bases; unmatched junction nucleotides: 11. Germline V lookup: CDR1 SGDLS, CDR2 YYNGEE. The CDR3 nucleotides are TGTGCCAGCAGCGCGACTGGAACTAGCGGGATCGACAATGAGCAGTTCTTC. Translation: CASSATGTSGIDNEQFF.

The chain combines TRBV20-1 with TRBJ2-7; the match to TRBD2 covers 13 bases. This CDR3 is 16 amino acids long. Germline CDR1 DFQATT, CDR2 SNEGSKA (reference sequence). V lost 3 bases to trimming and J lost 4 bases; unmatched junction nucleotides: 9. The CDR3, as DNA: TGCAGTGCTAGTCCACCCCGGACTAGCGGGAGTTACGAGCAGTACTTC. It yields the protein CSASPPRTSGSYEQYF.